These T cell receptor beta chains were read from a single sample in a study of a mutant IDH1 vaccine in newly diagnosed glioma. Using immunoSEQ multiplex PCR, the repertoire was profiled, and TCRdb retains in-frame clones only, with some absent. The sample yields 30,000 to 40,000 clones, about four fifths seen once. These TCRs are of unknown antigen specificity. The source material was PBMCs, sampled from a glioma patient whose treatment included an IDH1 peptide vaccine. The receptors were gathered from a woman aged 18-30 years with glioma. CDR3s include the opening cysteine and the closing phenylalanine or tryptophan. The D gene is left open where the match is weak. Some rows mark clone size as missing; the rest say once, few, many or name a class of expanded clone.

J gene	V gene	D gene	clone size	CDR3 DNA	CDR3 protein
TRBJ2-7	TRBV4-1	TRBD1	NA	TGCGCCAGCAGCCCTGGACAGGGCCCGTCCTACGAGCAGTACTTC	CASSPGQGPSYEQYF
TRBJ2-7	TRBV14	NA	NA	TGTGCCAGCAGCCTAACCGCCGTTGATACCTACGAGCAGTACTTC	CASSLTAVDTYEQYF
TRBJ2-1	TRBV2	NA	few	TGTGCCAGCAGTGAAGAACGGATCAATGAGCAGTTCTTC	CASSEERINEQFF
TRBJ1-5	TRBV7-2	NA	NA	TGTGCCAGCAGCTTAGTCAAGGGGCCGGGTCAGCCCCAGCATTTT	CASSLVKGPGQPQHF
TRBJ1-2	TRBV6-6	NA	NA	TGTGCCAGCAGCCTCAAAACCCTGGATGGCTACACCTTC	CASSLKTLDGYTF
TRBJ2-7	TRBV6-6	NA	NA	TGTGCCAGCAGTCAGGGGAGAAGCTACGAGCAGTACTTC	CASSQGRSYEQYF
TRBJ1-6	TRBV6-1	NA	NA	TGTGCCAGCAGTCGGGGTTCTGTGGATTCACCCCTCCACTTT	CASSRGSVDSPLHF
TRBJ1-2	TRBV5-4	TRBD1	NA	TGTGCCAGCAGCTTAGGACAGGGGGCCACTGGCTACACCTTC	CASSLGQGATGYTF
TRBJ2-7	TRBV7-9	TRBD2	NA	TGTGCCAGCAGCCGGACTAGCGGGAGTTCCGAGCAGTACTTC	CASSRTSGSSEQYF
TRBJ2-2	TRBV6-6	TRBD2	NA	TGTGCCTGCAAGGGACTAGCGTCCGGGGAGCTGTTTTTT	CACKGLASGELFF
TRBJ2-2	TRBV10-3	NA	once	TGTGCCATAAGGACAGAATCAAACACCGGGGAGCTGTTTTTT	CAIRTESNTGELFF
TRBJ2-1	TRBV15	TRBD2	NA	TGTGCCACCAGCTATATCGCGGGGGGGGCGAATGAGCAGTTCTTC	CATSYIAGGANEQFF
TRBJ1-2	TRBV29-1	TRBD1	NA	TGCAGCTCGTACGGACAGGGGGCAGATGGCTACACCTTC	CSSYGQGADGYTF
TRBJ2-1	TRBV5-1	TRBD2	NA	TGCGCCAGCAGCTTGGCGGGGACTAGCGGGAGGATGTATGAGCAGTTCTTC	CASSLAGTSGRMYEQFF
TRBJ2-7	TRBV6-1	TRBD1	NA	TGTGCCAGCAACCCGGGACAGGACTACGAGCAGTACTTC	CASNPGQDYEQYF
TRBJ2-4	TRBV7-2	TRBD2	NA	TGTGCCAGCAGCAAACTAGCGGGAGACTCAGACATTCAGTACTTC	CASSKLAGDSDIQYF
TRBJ2-3	TRBV19	TRBD2	NA	TGTGCCAGTGCCGGTACTAGCGGTTCAGATACGCAGTATTTT	CASAGTSGSDTQYF
TRBJ2-1	TRBV27	NA	NA	TGTGCCAGCAGTTCCGGCTTGTACAATGAGCAGTTCTTC	CASSSGLYNEQFF
TRBJ1-3	TRBV6-4	NA	NA	TGTGCCAGCGTCGGGGCAGGAAACACCATATATTTT	CASVGAGNTIYF
TRBJ2-2	TRBV7-9	TRBD2	NA	TGTGCCAGCAGCGTAGCGGGAGGACCCGGGGAGCTGTTTTTT	CASSVAGGPGELFF
TRBJ1-1	TRBV6-6	NA	NA	TGTGCCAGCAGTTACGCGAACACTGAAGCTTTCTTT	CASSYANTEAFF
TRBJ2-3	TRBV27	NA	NA	TGTGCCAGCAGCGTGTCGGGATTAGATACGCAGTATTTT	CASSVSGLDTQYF
TRBJ2-7	TRBV5-6	NA	once	TGTGCCAGCAGCTTGTCGTCCTACGAGCAGTACTTC	CASSLSSYEQYF
TRBJ2-7	TRBV6-5	NA	NA	TGTGCCAGCACCCCGGACCGGCGTTCCTACGAGCAGTACTTC	CASTPDRRSYEQYF
TRBJ2-3	TRBV6-1	NA	NA	TGTGCCAGCAGTCCGGATGGTCTGGCGCAGTATTTT	CASSPDGLAQYF
TRBJ2-2	TRBV6-1	TRBD1	NA	TGTGCCAGCACCGGACAGGCTCGAACCGGGGAGCTGTTTTTT	CASTGQARTGELFF
TRBJ2-7	TRBV7-9	NA	NA	TGTGCCAGCAGCCACCAGGGGTGGGAGCAGTACTTC	CASSHQGWEQYF
TRBJ1-6	TRBV30	NA	once	TGTGCCTGGAGTTACTTAAGTGGGTTGGGGTCACCCCTCCACTTT	CAWSYLSGLGSPLHF
TRBJ2-7	TRBV9	NA	NA	TGTGCCAGCAGCCCCCGGCCCTACGAGCAGTACTTC	CASSPRPYEQYF
TRBJ2-7	TRBV7-9	NA	NA	TGTGCCAGCAGTCCCCCCCCAGGTACCTACGAGCAGTACTTC	CASSPPPGTYEQYF
TRBJ2-5	TRBV6-4	NA	few	TGTGCCAGCAGTGCGGGTCCGGAAGAGACCCAGTACTTC	CASSAGPEETQYF
TRBJ1-2	TRBV27	TRBD1	NA	TGTGCCAGCAGTTCCGTACAGGGGGCCAAGGAGTACTATGGCTACACCTTC	CASSSVQGAKEYYGYTF
TRBJ1-1	TRBV29-1	NA	NA	TGCAGCGTTGCGGGCGTGGGAACTGAAGCTTTCTTT	CSVAGVGTEAFF
TRBJ2-1	TRBV6-6	TRBD2	NA	TGTGCCAGCAGGCCACTAGCGGGGGTCTACAATGAGCAGTTCTTC	CASRPLAGVYNEQFF
TRBJ2-7	TRBV10-3	TRBD2	NA	TGTGCCATCAGTTTCTCTAGCGGGAGGACCTACGAGCAGTACTTC	CAISFSSGRTYEQYF
TRBJ2-5	TRBV9	TRBD1	once	TGTGCCAGCAGCGTAGATTCAGGGGGTGGAGAGACCCAGTACTTC	CASSVDSGGGETQYF
TRBJ2-7	TRBV28	NA	NA	TGTGCCAGCAGTTTATACGGGAGCTCCTACGAGCAGTACTTC	CASSLYGSSYEQYF
TRBJ2-3	TRBV2	NA	NA	TGTGCTCGTGAGGAAGGAACGGTGAGCACAGATACGCAGTATTTT	CAREEGTVSTDTQYF
TRBJ2-3	TRBV9	TRBD2	few	TGTGCCAGCAGCCCAGGGGGGACTAGCGCGACAGATACGCAGTATTTT	CASSPGGTSATDTQYF
TRBJ1-1	TRBV18	TRBD1	once	TGTGCCAGCTCACCCGGGACAGGGGACACTGAAGCTTTCTTT	CASSPGTGDTEAFF
TRBJ2-7	TRBV5-1	NA	NA	TGCGCCAGCAGCTTACGGACAGCTACCTACGAGCAGTACTTC	CASSLRTATYEQYF
TRBJ2-3	TRBV5-4	TRBD1	NA	TGTGCCAGCAGCCCTCAACCCGGGACAGGGAACACAGATACGCAGTATTTT	CASSPQPGTGNTDTQYF
TRBJ1-1	TRBV19	NA	NA	TGTGCCAGTAGTTCCCAAATTGACCGGCCCAAGGGAGCTTTCTTT	CASSSQIDRPKGAFF
TRBJ2-2	TRBV27	NA	NA	TGTGCCAGCAGAAGGGGGGGGCGGGGTGACACCGGGGAGCTGTTTTTT	CASRRGGRGDTGELFF
TRBJ2-3	TRBV5-1	NA	NA	TGCGCCAGCAGCTTGCGGGAGTCTAGCACAGATACGCAGTATTTT	CASSLRESSTDTQYF
TRBJ2-2	TRBV6-1	TRBD1	NA	TGTGCCAGCTGGGGACAGGGGGCCGGGGAGCTGTTTTTT	CASWGQGAGELFF
TRBJ2-5	TRBV4-1	TRBD1	NA	TGCGCCAGCAGCCAAGCGACAGGGAAGGAGACCCAGTACTTC	CASSQATGKETQYF
TRBJ2-3	TRBV18	TRBD1	once	TGTGCCAGCTCACCTACCGGGACAGGGGTAATAGATACGCAGTATTTT	CASSPTGTGVIDTQYF
TRBJ2-5	TRBV29-1	NA	NA	TGCAGCGTGGAGGAGACCCAGTACTTC	CSVEETQYF
TRBJ2-2	TRBV14	NA	NA	TGTGCCAGCAGCCAAGGGCTAGCGAACACCGGGGAGCTGTTTTTT	CASSQGLANTGELFF
TRBJ1-1	TRBV27	NA	few	TGTGCCAGCAGTTTAGTGGGCAGGGAAGCTTTCTTT	CASSLVGREAFF